Only a few counts were recorded for the clone carrying this T cell receptor (beta chain). The data were taken from a study of T-cell reconstitution after alpha-beta-depleted transplantation in children. Unique molecular identifiers were incorporated during preparation of the TCRbeta library. In TCRdb, the PCR reads were re-called with MiXCR into one record per CDR3 protein. Among about 360,000 distinct CDR3 sequences, 13% were seen once, and the ten largest hold roughly 4.5%. The V gene lost 2 bases and the J gene lost 0 bases, with 7 bases spanning the gap. The CDR3 is 14 amino acids. CDR1 KGHSH and CDR2 LQKENI come from the germline V gene.

The starting material was PBMCs, obtained from the stem cell graft. The TCR originated in a human donor who donated a stem cell graft to a child with Fanconi anemia. The chain couples TRBV18 to TRBJ1-1; D is unresolved. The CDR3, as DNA: TGTGCCAGCTCACCAACAGAGATGAACACTGAAGCTTTCTTT. Residues: CASSPTEMNTEAFF. The entire variable domain, with the rest obtained from reference TRBV18 and TRBJ1-1, is as follows: NAGVMQNPRHLVRRRGQEARLRCSPMKGHSHVYWYRQLPEEGLKFMVYLQKENIIDESGMPKERFSAEFPKEGPSILRIQQVVRGDSAAYFCASSPTEMNTEAFFGQGTRLTVV.